This T cell receptor beta chain comes out of a study of vaccination effects on CD4 cells after COVID-19. Pools of viral peptides were used by the ViraFEST assay to expand antigen-specific CD4+ T cells ahead of sequencing. The authors isolated CD4+ T cells after approximately 9 days of culture. Nucleocapsid antibody tests were negative, and the vaccine recipients had no prior SARS-CoV-2 infection. A half-volume exchange with IL-2 medium occurred on days 3 and 7. Profiled with immunoSEQ multiplex PCR; TCRdb holds only in-frame clones, not every one. Of under 80,000 clones in the sample, more than 60% were seen once. As regards this clone: Its specificity is unknown.

Per the germline V gene, CDR1 is KGHSH and CDR2 is LQKENI. The CDR3 sequence is 17 residues long. J lost 5 bases, V lost 0 bases, and 10 bases had no gene match. The chain has TRBV18 and TRBJ2-4; 7 bases match TRBD1. The source of this sequence is a human donor who received a COVID-19 vaccine. The sequencing used CD4+ T cells from PBMCs cultured with SARS-CoV-2 spike peptides, collected before COVID-19 vaccination. CDR3 nucleotides: TGTGCCAGCTCACCACCGCGGAACAGGGACAGCGAAAACATTCAGTACTTC. Translation: CASSPPRNRDSENIQYF.